The clone carrying this T cell receptor (beta chain) has just a few counts. The antigen remains unidentified. These data come from a study of breast tumors, draining lymph nodes, adjacent tissues. The CDR3 sequence is 16 residues long. V dropped 0 bases and J dropped 10 bases, with 19 bases sitting between them. The germline gives CDR1 SGHDN, CDR2 FVKESK. Each CDR3 protein gets one entry after TCRdb re-called the multiplex PCR reads with MiXCR. The table lists some 250,000 distinct CDR3 sequences, roughly a third of them singletons. Samples came from axillary lymph nodes draining the breast cancer. Study findings and constraints: Tumor repertoires ranked between lymph nodes and nontumor tissue in diversity, with V and J gene preferences. Tumor and nontumor repertoires were significantly more similar in luminal-like than in basal-like breast cancer.

This clonotype was sampled from a female donor with breast cancer. Some clones in this sample may be carry-over from other donors' samples. The specimen sequenced was axillary lymph node tissue. The chain has TRBV14 and TRBJ2-1, with a tentative D call TRBD2 (5 bases). For the CDR3, the DNA is TGTGCCAGCAGCCAAGAGGGCGGGCCGAACACCGGGGAGCAGTTCTTC. This sequence encodes CASSQEGGPNTGEQFF.